Listed below are T cell receptor beta chains from one sample, sequenced in a study of OX40 agonist ivuxolimab in advanced cancers. The repertoire was sequenced with immunoSEQ multiplex PCR; TCRdb's copy has only in-frame clones and lacks some. The sample includes roughly 110,000 clones, 75% to 95% of them seen just once. Specimen: CD4+ or CD8+ T cells sorted from blood, collected in a trial of the OX40 agonist ivuxolimab. These receptor sequences come from an adult with an advanced solid tumor such as melanoma, head and neck, liver or kidney cancer. Each CDR3 is given with its conserved first and last residue. A D gene is named only where the DNA matches it firmly. The size of a clone is reported for some rows only, either as once, few or many, or as a class for expanded clones.

j_call d_call clone_size v_call cdr3_nt cdr3_aa
TRBJ2-2 - - TRBV5-6 TGTGCCAGCAGCTTGGGACAGGTTAGCACCGGGGAGCTGTTTTTT CASSLGQVSTGELFF
TRBJ1-2 - - TRBV28 TGTGCCAGCAGTTTGGGGGCAGGGAAGGCCTATGGCTACACCTTC CASSLGAGKAYGYTF
TRBJ1-1 - - TRBV2 TGTGCCAGCAGACGGGTCCTGAACACTGAAGCTTTCTTT CASRRVLNTEAFF
TRBJ1-5 - - TRBV6-5 TGTGCCAGCAGTCGGACAGAAGATCAGCCCCAGCATTTT CASSRTEDQPQHF
TRBJ1-2 - - TRBV28 TGTGCCAGCAGCCGACACGAACGGGCCTATGGCTACACCTTC CASSRHERAYGYTF
TRBJ2-3 - - TRBV4-2 TGTGCCAGCAGCCCACAAGCGGGCGGCACAGATACGCAGTATTTT CASSPQAGGTDTQYF
TRBJ1-2 TRBD1 - TRBV7-2 TGTGCCAGCAGCTATGGTCCAGGGGGCCCCTATGGCTACACCTTC CASSYGPGGPYGYTF
TRBJ2-6 - - TRBV30 TGTGCCTGGAGTGTAATGGGGACTGGGGCCAACGTCCTGACTTTC CAWSVMGTGANVLTF
TRBJ1-4 - once TRBV5-5 TGTGCCAGCAGCTTACTTGTCGGGGAAAAACTGTTTTTT CASSLLVGEKLFF
TRBJ2-1 TRBD1 once TRBV19 TGTGCCAGTAGTACTGGGGACAGCTCCTACAATGAGCAGTTCTTC CASSTGDSSYNEQFF
TRBJ1-3 - once TRBV10-3 TGTGCCATCAGTGAGCCGAAGAGGGCCTCTGGAAACACCATATATTTT CAISEPKRASGNTIYF
TRBJ1-1 - - TRBV2 TGTGCCAGCAGGGGTGAGACTGAAGCTTTCTTT CASRGETEAFF
TRBJ1-1 - - TRBV6-1 TGTGCCAGCAGGGGACCCAGCCAGACTGAAGCTTTCTTT CASRGPSQTEAFF
TRBJ1-5 TRBD1 - TRBV27 TGTGCCAGCAGTTCGGGGACAGGGGTTGGCAATCAGCCCCAGCATTTT CASSSGTGVGNQPQHF
TRBJ2-3 - once TRBV18 TGTGCCAGCTCACCATCCGGCGGGACAAGGACAACGCAGTATTTT CASSPSGGTRTTQYF
TRBJ2-7 - - TRBV7-2 TGTGCCAGCAGCCGAGGGACACTTTCCTACGAGCAGTACTTC CASSRGTLSYEQYF
TRBJ2-2 - once TRBV30 TGTGCCTGGAGTAGAAGGGAATCCCGGACCGGGGAGCTGTTTTTT CAWSRRESRTGELFF
TRBJ1-2 - - TRBV12-5 TGTGCTAGTGGTTTGGTTCCCTCTGACTATGGCTACACCTTC CASGLVPSDYGYTF
TRBJ1-3 - - TRBV4-1 TGCGCCAGCAGCCAAGGATGGGGGGAGAACACCATATATTTT CASSQGWGENTIYF
TRBJ2-3 - - TRBV6-5 TGTGCCAGCGGATTCCTCGGTACGCAGTATTTT CASGFLGTQYF
TRBJ2-2 - - TRBV2 TGTGCCGCGAGGGGGGCCGGGGAGCTGTTTTTT CAARGAGELFF
TRBJ1-5 - - TRBV7-8 TGTGCCAGCAGCTTGAAAGTAAGGGACAATCAGCCCCAGCATTTT CASSLKVRDNQPQHF
TRBJ2-1 TRBD2 once TRBV12-5 TGTGCTAGTGGTTTGGAGCTAGCGGGGGGGAGTTACAATGAGCAGTTCTTC CASGLELAGGSYNEQFF
TRBJ1-3 TRBD1 - TRBV30 TGTGCCTGGAGTCCAGGGGGAAAAAACACCATATATTTT CAWSPGGKNTIYF
TRBJ1-5 - once TRBV12-1 TGTGCCAGCAGCCCAAGACAGGCGCGCCAGCCCCAGCATTTT CASSPRQARQPQHF
TRBJ1-3 - - TRBV19 TGTGCCAGTAGTTCCTCGGGTCTCTCTGGAAACACCATATATTTT CASSSSGLSGNTIYF
TRBJ2-1 - - TRBV11-3 TGTGCCAGCAGCTTAGATCCCACCAGCAATGAGCAGTTCTTC CASSLDPTSNEQFF
TRBJ1-3 - - TRBV19 TGTGCCAGTACCCCAGGACACTCCTCTGGAAACACCATATATTTT CASTPGHSSGNTIYF
TRBJ2-6 - - TRBV9 TGTGCCAGCAGCGTAGTCCCTTTGGGGGCCAACGTCCTGACTTTC CASSVVPLGANVLTF
TRBJ2-7 - - TRBV7-3 TGTGCCAGCAGTCTCGAACAGGGCCCCTACGAGCAGTACTTC CASSLEQGPYEQYF
TRBJ2-7 - - TRBV6-5 TGTGCCAGCAGGGCCGGGTTCCTCTACGAGCAGTACTTC CASRAGFLYEQYF
TRBJ2-2 TRBD2 once TRBV5-1 TGCGCCAGCAGCTTGGCCTCTTACCCGGGGGGATCGGAGCTGTTTTTT CASSLASYPGGSELFF
TRBJ2-2 TRBD1 - TRBV5-1 TGCGCCAGCAGCTTGGTACAGGGGACCGGGGAGCTGTTTTTT CASSLVQGTGELFF
TRBJ2-7 TRBD2 - TRBV11-1 TGTGCCAGCAGCTTAGAATCCAGCGGGGGGTACGAGCAGTACTTC CASSLESSGGYEQYF
TRBJ2-3 - - TRBV28 TGTGCCAGCAGTTTATGGCAGGGAGGCACAGATACGCAGTATTTT CASSLWQGGTDTQYF
TRBJ2-1 - - TRBV19 TGTGCCAGTAGTATAGGGACCGGGACAAGGAATGAGCAGTTCTTC CASSIGTGTRNEQFF
TRBJ2-5 - once TRBV9 TGTGCCAGCAGCCCCCGGGCTAGCCCAGAGACCCAGTACTTC CASSPRASPETQYF
TRBJ2-2 - - TRBV11-3 TGTGCCAGCAGCTCATACGGGGAGCTGTTTTTT CASSSYGELFF
TRBJ2-3 TRBD2 - TRBV10-3 TGTGCCACGAACGGGGGGGCCTCAGATACGCAGTATTTT CATNGGASDTQYF
TRBJ2-7 TRBD1 - TRBV11-2 TGTGCCAGCAGCCAAAGCAGGGGGCAATTGTACGAGCAGTACTTC CASSQSRGQLYEQYF
TRBJ1-5 TRBD1 - TRBV19 TGTGCCAGTAGTATCCCCCCCCCACAGGGGAGCAATCAGCCCCAGCATTTT CASSIPPPQGSNQPQHF